The text below deals with one T cell receptor (beta chain). Its target is unknown. V dropped 5 bases and J dropped 7 bases, with 11 bases sitting between them. This CDR3 contains 12 residues. Germline lookup yields CDR1 SGHTA and CDR2 FQGNSA. This record belongs to a study of beta chain features in type 1 diabetes. Study outcomes and limitations: The study found fewer insertions and more deletions at VDJ junctions in type 1 diabetes patients. These data did not resolve whether HLA type affects TCRB rearrangement. In all four CD4+ subsets, TCRB CDR3 length was significantly, moderately reduced in type 1 diabetes.

As every portion of the isolated RNA was reverse transcribed, the sequencing read expressed TCRB transcripts. Here immunoSEQ multiplex PCR was the method, and the copy in TCRdb shows in-frame clones only, minus some. The repertoire has approximately 16,000 clones, around 70% of them found once; the top ten carry about 0.79%. V gene TRBV7-2 combines with J gene TRBJ1-2; unclear D gene. The sequencing input was stem cell memory CD4+ T cells from blood. The receptor comes from a man aged 25-40 years with type 1 diabetes. The CDR3 region is CASSEQSLGYTF. The CDR3, as DNA: TGTGCCAGCAGCGAGCAAAGCCTTGGCTACACCTTC.